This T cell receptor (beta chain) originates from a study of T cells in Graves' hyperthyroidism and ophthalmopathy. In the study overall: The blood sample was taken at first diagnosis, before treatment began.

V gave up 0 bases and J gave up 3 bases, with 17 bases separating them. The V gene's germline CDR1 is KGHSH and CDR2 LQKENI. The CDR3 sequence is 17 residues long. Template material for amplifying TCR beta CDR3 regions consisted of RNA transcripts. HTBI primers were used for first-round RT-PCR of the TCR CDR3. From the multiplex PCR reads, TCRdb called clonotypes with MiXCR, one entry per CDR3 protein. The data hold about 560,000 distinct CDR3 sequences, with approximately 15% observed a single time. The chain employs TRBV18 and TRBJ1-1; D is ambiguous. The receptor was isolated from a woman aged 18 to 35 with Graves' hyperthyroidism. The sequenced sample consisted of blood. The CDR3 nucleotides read TGTGCCAGCTCACCACCGATCGGTAAGGGAACTTACACTGAAGCTTTCTTT. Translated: CASSPPIGKGTYTEAFF.